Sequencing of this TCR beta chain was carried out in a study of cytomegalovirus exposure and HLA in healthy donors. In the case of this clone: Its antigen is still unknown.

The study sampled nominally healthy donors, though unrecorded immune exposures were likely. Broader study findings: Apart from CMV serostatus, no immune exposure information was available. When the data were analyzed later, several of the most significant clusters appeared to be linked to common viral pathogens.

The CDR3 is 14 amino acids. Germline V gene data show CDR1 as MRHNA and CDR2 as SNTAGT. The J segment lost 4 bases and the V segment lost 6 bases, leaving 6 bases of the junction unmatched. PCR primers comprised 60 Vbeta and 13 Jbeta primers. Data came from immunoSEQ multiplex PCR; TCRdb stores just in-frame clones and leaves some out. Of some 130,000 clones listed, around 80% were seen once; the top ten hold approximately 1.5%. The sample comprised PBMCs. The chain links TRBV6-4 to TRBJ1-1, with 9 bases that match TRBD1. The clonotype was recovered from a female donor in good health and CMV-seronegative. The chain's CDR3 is CASRKQGATTEAFF. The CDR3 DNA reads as TGTGCCAGCAGGAAACAGGGGGCGACCACTGAAGCTTTCTTT.